One and the same sample provided the 14 T cell receptor beta chains below, sequenced in a study of Graves' ophthalmopathy and Graves' hyperthyroidism. Amplified TCR beta CDR3 regions were obtained using RNA transcripts as template. Investigators did first-round RT-PCR with HTBI primers, then second-round multiplex PCR. TCRdb processed the multiplex PCR reads anew with MiXCR; each CDR3 protein has one entry. The sample holds approximately 640,000 distinct CDR3 sequences, just over 40% seen once. The sample consisted of peripheral blood. These TCRs come from an adult man with Graves' ophthalmopathy.

This chain links TRBV10-2 with TRBJ1-6, with D possibly matching TRBD1 (6 bases). Trimming shortened V by 0 bases and J by 4 bases, and 10 bases separated the two germline ends. Germline CDR1 is WSHSY and CDR2 is SAAADI. The CDR3 totals 16 residues. The CDR3 coding sequence is TGCGCCAGCAGTGAGTCAAGACAGGTTTATAATTCACCCCTCCACTTT. This encodes CASSESRQVYNSPLHF.

This clonotype showed up many times. The chain is built from TRBV10-3 and TRBJ2-7, with 10 positions matching TRBD2. J was trimmed by 4 bases and V by 10 bases; bases with no gene match: 4. This CDR3 is 12 amino acids long. Germline loops: CDR1 ENHRY, CDR2 SYGVKD. The CDR3 DNA reads TGTGCCAGCGGACTAGCGGAGTACGAGCAGTACTTC. It codes for CASGLAEYEQYF.

Written as DNA, the CDR3 is TGTGCCAGCAGTGAAGGGCACTATGGCTACACCTTC. This gives the protein CASSEGHYGYTF. This chain connects TRBV2 to TRBJ1-2; the D is unclear. The CDR3 is 12 amino acids. The V gene lost 1 base and the J gene lost 3 bases, with 3 bases spanning the gap. Germline-derived CDR1 and CDR2 are SNHLY and FYNNEI. The full variable domain, rest sourced from reference TRBV2 and TRBJ1-2, is EPEVTQTPSHQVTQMGQEVILRCVPISNHLYFYWYRQILGQKVEFLVSFYNNEISEKSEIFDDQFSVERPDGSNFTLKIRSTKLEDSAMYFCASSEGHYGYTFGSGTRLTVV.

The CDR3 DNA is TGTGCCAGCCAAGGACAGGCTGATGAAAAACTGTTTTTT. Its protein is CASQGQADEKLFF. The chain has TRBV24-1 and TRBJ1-4; 7 bases map to TRBD1. The germline gives CDR1 KGHDR, CDR2 SFDVKD. V lost 11 bases to trimming and J lost 6 bases; unmatched junction nucleotides: 8. The CDR3 consists of 13 residues.

The J gene is TRBJ1-3, the V gene TRBV5-1; D may be TRBD1 (5 bases). Trimming removed 3 bases at V and 0 bases at J, with 13 bases between. This CDR3 comprises 16 residues. Germline V gene data show CDR1 as SGHRS and CDR2 as YFSETQ. The CDR3 spells CASSSGTASSGNTIYF. The CDR3 DNA is TGCGCCAGCAGCTCCGGGACGGCGAGCTCTGGAAACACCATATATTTT.

This clonotype was observed at least ten times. For the CDR3, the DNA is TGCGCCAGCAGTTCCCTCCAGGTTGAAAAACTGTTTTTT. This translates into CASSSLQVEKLFF. The rearrangement links TRBV10-2 to TRBJ1-4; D gene ambiguous. CDR1 and CDR2 (germline): WSHSY, SAAADI. The CDR3 is 13 amino acids. V gave up 5 bases and J gave up 7 bases, with 11 bases separating them.

V gene TRBV29-1 combines with J gene TRBJ1-1; 7 positions match TRBD1. The length of the CDR3 is 12 residues. Germline V lookup: CDR1 SQVTM, CDR2 ANQGSEA. The trim removed 6 bases at V and 2 bases at J, leaving 3 bases unmatched. This CDR3 reads CSVDRENTEAFF. For the CDR3, the DNA is TGCAGCGTAGACAGGGAAAACACTGAAGCTTTCTTT. The complete variable domain, with remaining parts taken from reference TRBV29-1 and TRBJ1-1, reads SAVISQKPSRDICQRGTSLTIQCQVDSQVTMMFWYRQQPGQSLTLIATANQGSEATYESGFVIDKFPISRPNLTFSTLTVSNMSPEDSSIYLCSVDRENTEAFFGQGTRLTVV.

The chain uses TRBV29-1 and TRBJ2-7, with 8 bases matching TRBD1. Per germline, CDR1 SQVTM and CDR2 ANQGSEA. J was trimmed by 3 bases and V by 4 bases; bases with no gene match: 5. This CDR3 has 13 residues. Here the CDR3 reads CSVVTGADYEQYF. CDR3 in DNA: TGCAGCGTTGTGACAGGGGCAGACTACGAGCAGTACTTC.

This clonotype was seen more than once but under ten times. The V gene is TRBV2, the J gene TRBJ2-7; D unclear. V shed 10 bases and J shed 3 bases, with 13 bases lying between them. Germline V gene lookup returns CDR1 SNHLY and CDR2 FYNNEI. The CDR3 has 12 residues. This CDR3 is CATSHRDYEQYF. In nucleotides, the CDR3 is TGTGCCACCTCACATAGGGACTACGAGCAGTACTTC.

The chain combines TRBV4-3 with TRBJ1-3; tentatively, D is TRBD1 (6 bases). CDR1 and CDR2 (germline): LGHNA, YSLEER. The CDR3 loop spans 16 amino acids. Trimming cost V 0 bases and J 3 bases, with 12 bases left between them. Here the CDR3 reads CASSQEDGGRGNTIYF. CDR3 nucleotide sequence: TGCGCCAGCAGCCAAGAGGACGGGGGCCGTGGAAACACCATATATTTT.

This clonotype was observed at least ten times. The V call is TRBV24-1, the J call TRBJ2-5; 7 positions match TRBD1. CDR3 length: 15 residues. V lost 6 bases to trimming and J lost 2 bases; unmatched junction nucleotides: 8. Germline CDR1 and CDR2: KGHDR and SFDVKD. The CDR3 bases are TGTGCCACCAGTAAAACAGGGGAAACGCAAGAGACCCAGTACTTC. It translates to CATSKTGETQETQYF.

J is TRBJ1-2 and V is TRBV19; tentative D call: TRBD1 (5 bases). Trimming cost V 6 bases and J 7 bases, with 21 bases left between them. Germline V gene sequence: CDR1 LNHDA, CDR2 SQIVND (reference sequence). This CDR3 comprises 15 residues. The CDR3 reads CASRDRAGWRSGYTF. DNA of the CDR3: TGTGCCAGTAGAGATAGGGCAGGGTGGAGGAGTGGCTACACCTTC. Full variable domain (outside the CDR3, taken from reference TRBV19 and TRBJ1-2): DGGITQSPKYLFRKEGQNVTLSCEQNLNHDAMYWYRQDPGQGLRLIYYSQIVNDFQKGDIAEGYSVSREKKESFPLTVTSAQKNPTAFYLCASRDRAGWRSGYTFGSGTRLTVV.

The V gene is TRBV9, the J gene TRBJ2-1; 11 positions agree with TRBD1. The V gene end was trimmed by 3 bases and the J gene end by 4 bases; junction bases not matched to a gene: 6. Germline-derived CDR1 and CDR2 are SGDLS and YYNGEE. The CDR3 length is 16 residues. The CDR3 is CASSAPGQGEYNEQFF. The DNA for the CDR3 is TGTGCCAGCAGCGCCCCGGGACAGGGGGAATACAATGAGCAGTTCTTC.

In its sample, this clonotype was seen many times. V and J are TRBV12-3 or TRBV12-4 and TRBJ2-7; no firm D call. V was pared by 2 bases and J by 7 bases, with 9 bases between. This CDR3 region has 12 residues. The CDR3 sequence: CASSLIGPEQYF. CDR3 sequence (DNA): TGTGCCAGCAGTTTAATTGGGCCGGAGCAGTACTTC.